This TCR beta chain was obtained from a study of T cell repertoires in cytomegalovirus infection. The overall study: Matching HLA type, along with CMV infection, was indicated by public TCR beta signatures.

MiXCR, applied by TCRdb to the reads, yields one record per CDR3 protein. The sample has approximately 170,000 distinct CDR3 sequences; 13% to 15% are singletons. The germline V and J ends were trimmed by 5 bases and 9 bases, with 17 bases remaining between them. The CDR3 length is 15 residues. Germline assignment: CDR1 SGHDN and CDR2 FVKESK. This clonotype has at least ten counts. Its target is unknown. The study, taken as a whole, reports: There were HLA-C-restricted CMV-specific TCR beta clonotypes dominating the ex vivo response.

The chain employs TRBV14 and TRBJ1-6; TRBD1 is a possible D gene (5 bases). The receptor comes from a human donor in good health (CMV status not recorded). Some clones in this sample may be carry-over from other donors' samples. Sequenced input: PBMCs. This chain's CDR3 is CASSKLIGTSSPLHF. CDR3 nucleotides: TGTGCCAGCAGCAAGTTAATAGGGACTTCTTCACCCCTCCACTTT. Together with reference TRBV14 and TRBJ1-6, the CDR3 gives the full variable domain: EAGVTQFPSHSVIEKGQTVTLRCDPISGHDNLYWYRRVMGKEIKFLLHFVKESKQDESGMPNNRFLAERTGGTYSTLKVQPAELEDSGVYFCASSKLIGTSSPLHFGNGTRLTVT.